The T cell receptor (beta chain) described here comes from a study of blood T cell repertoires in COVID-19. Study overall: From T cells, B-cell-depleted T cells, or PBMCs came the material, which was cDNA or gDNA.

V dropped 4 bases and J dropped 1 base, with 8 bases sitting between them. This CDR3 has 13 residues. CDR1 is SGHRS and CDR2 is YFSETQ in the germline V gene. In the original workflow: The authors estimated nucleated cell counts from reference gene primer amplification. Libraries were prepared by immunoSEQ multiplex PCR; TCRdb keeps only in-frame clonotypes and omits some of them. That table furnishes V, J and clone size, whereas the DNA furnished D and trimming. The table includes approximately 210,000 clones, 84% detected once. Patients in Seattle were enrolled during active infection, then followed longitudinally. This clone was seen only a few times. The sample holds other DNA sequences that translate to the same CDR3.

Material: peripheral blood. The chain has TRBV5-1 and TRBJ1-1, with D perhaps matching TRBD1 (5 bases). The receptor's source is an elderly woman with COVID-19, enrolled during active disease. Here the CDR3 reads CASSLTANTEAFF. Here the CDR3 DNA reads TGCGCCAGCAGCCTGACAGCGAACACTGAAGCTTTCTTT.